This T cell receptor beta chain is drawn from a study of graft-versus-host responses after intestinal transplantation. Study summary: Isolated intestinal, liver-intestinal, or multivisceral transplants were what recipients had. All recipients were given anti-thymocyte globulin induction, and tacrolimus and steroids were then administered for 2 to 3 years.

General study points: Present in recipient marrow, GvH clones included some that appeared first in ileum or blood. Graft-donor T cell macrochimerism in patients accompanied high graft-versus-host to host-versus-graft clonal ratios in allografts.

A remark on this clone: Antigen: not known.

The repertoire was sequenced with immunoSEQ multiplex PCR; TCRdb's copy has only in-frame clones and lacks some. The sample records 43,000 or so clones, over 85% being singletons. Trimming shortened V by 4 bases and J by 3 bases, and 13 bases separated the two germline ends. The CDR3 loop spans 14 amino acids. The germline V gene encodes CDR1 SGDLS and CDR2 YYNGEE. This clonotype was obtained from a human patient who received an intestinal transplant, so some T cells may come from the graft donor. The rearrangement links TRBV9 to TRBJ1-1; D call uncertain. Sample: PBMCs, taken around 330 days after intestinal transplant. CDR3 DNA: TGTGCCAGCAGCTCCCTCCAGGCGGACACTGAAGCTTTCTTT. Residues: CASSSLQADTEAFF.